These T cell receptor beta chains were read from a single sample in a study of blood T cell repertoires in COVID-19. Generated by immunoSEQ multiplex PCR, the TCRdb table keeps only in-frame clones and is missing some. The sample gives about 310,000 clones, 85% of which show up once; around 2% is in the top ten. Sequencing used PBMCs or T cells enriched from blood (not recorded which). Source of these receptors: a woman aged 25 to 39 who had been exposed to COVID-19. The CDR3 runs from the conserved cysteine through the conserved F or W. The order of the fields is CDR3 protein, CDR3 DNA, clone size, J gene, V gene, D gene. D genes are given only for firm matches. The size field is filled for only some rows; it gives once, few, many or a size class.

CASSFARGAGGRETQYF	TGTGCCAGCAGCTTCGCCCGGGGAGCGGGAGGGAGAGAGACCCAGTACTTC	NA	TRBJ2-5	TRBV7-9	TRBD2
CASSLAVEYGYTF	TGCGCCAGCAGCTTGGCCGTGGAGTATGGCTACACCTTC	NA	TRBJ1-2	TRBV5-1	NA
CAWSVGIAGEETQYF	TGTGCCTGGAGTGTAGGAATAGCGGGAGAAGAGACCCAGTACTTC	NA	TRBJ2-5	TRBV30	TRBD2
CAISEEALTGYTF	TGTGCCATCAGTGAGGAGGCCCTGACTGGCTACACCTTC	NA	TRBJ1-2	TRBV10-3	NA
CASSESGHQNTEAFF	TGTGCCAGCAGTGAATCGGGACACCAGAACACTGAAGCTTTCTTT	NA	TRBJ1-1	TRBV6-1	NA
CASSFYPNTGELFF	TGTGCCAGCAGTTTCTACCCGAACACCGGGGAGCTGTTTTTT	NA	TRBJ2-2	TRBV27	NA
CASSEATGLSPWPQHF	TGTGCCAGCAGTGAAGCGACAGGGTTATCACCATGGCCCCAGCATTTT	NA	TRBJ1-5	TRBV6-1	TRBD1
CASSTIRDKYF	TGTGCCAGTAGTACCATACGGGACAAGTATTTT	NA	TRBJ2-3	TRBV19	NA
CATSDPGTEEAQYF	TGTGCCACCAGTGATCCAGGGACAGAGGAAGCCCAGTACTTC	NA	TRBJ2-5	TRBV24-1	TRBD1
CASSLEGARNTEAFF	TGTGCCAGCAGCTTAGAGGGGGCGCGAAACACTGAAGCTTTCTTT	NA	TRBJ1-1	TRBV7-2	TRBD1
CASSLLAGGTYEQYF	TGTGCCAGCAGCTTATTGGCGGGAGGGACCTACGAGCAGTACTTC	NA	TRBJ2-7	TRBV7-2	TRBD2
CASSYNSYEQYF	TGTGCCAGTAGTTACAACTCCTACGAGCAGTACTTC	NA	TRBJ2-7	TRBV19	NA
CATSDLAPGQGLGQPQHF	TGTGCCACCAGTGATTTGGCCCCGGGACAGGGGTTGGGGCAGCCCCAGCATTTT	NA	TRBJ1-5	TRBV24-1	TRBD1
CASSQGRTLLYNEQFF	TGTGCCAGCAGCCAAGGACGGACTCTCCTATACAATGAGCAGTTCTTC	NA	TRBJ2-1	TRBV4-2	NA
CASSLISSGRFNNEQFF	TGTGCCAGCAGTTTAATATCTAGCGGGAGATTTAACAATGAGCAGTTCTTC	NA	TRBJ2-1	TRBV28	TRBD2
CASSYVLGAGGQDTQYF	TGTGCCAGCAGTTACGTCCTAGGGGCGGGAGGGCAAGATACGCAGTATTTT	many	TRBJ2-3	TRBV6-2/TRBV6-3	TRBD2
CASSLVGSPLHF	TGTGCCAGCAGTTTAGTCGGTTCACCCCTCCACTTT	NA	TRBJ1-6	TRBV27	NA
CASSGRVAGVYEQYF	TGTGCCAGCAGCGGCAGAGTAGCGGGAGTCTACGAGCAGTACTTC	NA	TRBJ2-7	TRBV13	TRBD2
CASSPTTGGSLSYNEQFF	TGTGCCAGCAGTCCGACGACGGGGGGGTCCCTCTCCTACAATGAGCAGTTCTTC	NA	TRBJ2-1	TRBV28	TRBD2
CASSQDGGLADGTGELFF	TGTGCCAGCAGCCAAGACGGCGGCCTAGCAGATGGGACCGGGGAGCTGTTTTTT	NA	TRBJ2-2	TRBV4-2	NA
CASSYMSRNNEQFF	TGTGCCAGCAGCTACATGTCCAGAAACAATGAGCAGTTCTTC	NA	TRBJ2-1	TRBV7-3	NA
CASSPQGGARSF	TGTGCCAGCAGTCCGCAGGGTGGAGCCCGGTCGTTT	NA	TRBJ1-6	TRBV28	NA
CASSLSGGRDEQFF	TGTGCCAGCAGTCTAAGCGGGGGGAGGGATGAGCAGTTCTTC	NA	TRBJ2-1	TRBV7-9	TRBD2
CATSDYDRAGGYTF	TGTGCCACCAGTGATTATGACAGGGCGGGCGGCTACACCTTC	once	TRBJ1-2	TRBV24-1	TRBD1
CASGPPGVGAEAFF	TGTGCTAGTGGTCCTCCAGGGGTCGGGGCTGAAGCTTTCTTT	NA	TRBJ1-1	TRBV12-5	NA
CASTRAGETQYF	TGTGCCAGCACCCGGGCGGGAGAGACCCAGTACTTC	NA	TRBJ2-5	TRBV11-1	NA
CASGTKGTDTQYF	TGTGCCAGCGGGACTAAAGGCACAGATACGCAGTATTTT	NA	TRBJ2-3	TRBV5-4	TRBD2
CASSDGGGQGYNEQFF	TGTGCCAGCAGCGACGGAGGGGGACAGGGGTACAATGAGCAGTTCTTC	NA	TRBJ2-1	TRBV9	TRBD1
CASSLSGGADTQYF	TGCGCCAGCAGCTTGAGTGGAGGGGCAGATACGCAGTATTTT	NA	TRBJ2-3	TRBV5-1	NA
CASSLERQGGEQYF	TGTGCCAGCAGCCTCGAACGACAGGGCGGCGAGCAGTACTTC	NA	TRBJ2-7	TRBV7-8	TRBD1
CASSRGIGQGSRGGYTF	TGTGCCAGTAGTAGAGGGATCGGGCAGGGGAGTCGCGGTGGCTACACCTTC	NA	TRBJ1-2	TRBV19	NA
CASSTRLAGTYEQYF	TGTGCCAGCAGTACCCGACTAGCGGGGACCTACGAGCAGTACTTC	NA	TRBJ2-7	TRBV28	TRBD2